The clone carrying this TCR beta chain was counted between two and nine times. Original processing methods: Nucleated cell counts were estimated from reference gene primer amplification. Produced via immunoSEQ multiplex PCR; TCRdb's table is partial and in-frame only. D and trimming come from the DNA, and the V and J calls and clone size come from that table. The data contain approximately 210,000 clones, just under 85% of them singletons. This specimen belongs to a study of blood T cell repertoires in COVID-19. The overall study: Italy, Spain and the United States were the sources of the convalescent and acute COVID-19 samples. The analysed material was cDNA or gDNA that came from T cells, B-cell-depleted T cells, or PBMCs.

Losses at the gene ends were 7 bases for V and 0 bases for J; bases not matched to a gene: 6. In germline, CDR1 is MNHNY, CDR2 SVGAGI (reference sequence). This CDR3 comprises 15 residues. The receptor's source is a woman between 50 and 59 years old with active or convalescent COVID-19. The chain links TRBV6-6 to TRBJ1-3; 7 nucleotides line up with TRBD1. The sequencing sample was made of peripheral blood. In DNA, the CDR3 is TGTGCCAGCACCGACAGGGTCAACTCTGGAAACACCATATATTTT. It specifies CASTDRVNSGNTIYF.